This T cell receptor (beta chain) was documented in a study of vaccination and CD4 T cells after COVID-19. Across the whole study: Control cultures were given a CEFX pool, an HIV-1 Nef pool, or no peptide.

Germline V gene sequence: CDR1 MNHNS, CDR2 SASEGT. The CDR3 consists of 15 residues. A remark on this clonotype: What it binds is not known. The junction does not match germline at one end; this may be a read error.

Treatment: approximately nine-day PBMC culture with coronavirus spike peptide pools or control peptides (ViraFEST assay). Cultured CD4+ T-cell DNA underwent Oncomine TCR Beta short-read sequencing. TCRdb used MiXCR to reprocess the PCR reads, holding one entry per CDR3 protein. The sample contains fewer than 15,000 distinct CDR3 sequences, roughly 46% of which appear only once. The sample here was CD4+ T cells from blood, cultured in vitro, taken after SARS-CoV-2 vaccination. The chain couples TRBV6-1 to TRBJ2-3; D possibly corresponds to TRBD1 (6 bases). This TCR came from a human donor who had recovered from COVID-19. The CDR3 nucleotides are TGCGCCAGCAGCCAAAGACAGGCTAGCACAGATACGCAGTATTTT. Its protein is CASSQRQASTDTQYF.